Sequencing of this TCR beta chain was carried out in a study of control samples from healthy donors and cancer patients. Concerning this clone itself: This CDR3 is also generated by other DNA sequences in the sample.

The assay was immunoSEQ multiplex PCR, and TCRdb's table has in-frame clones only and misses some. This sample has 100,000 to 120,000 clones; 88% occur once, and the top ten carry about 3.9%. The TCR sequence derives from a woman aged 55-69 years with lung cancer. Sequencing was performed on PBMCs.

This CDR3 reads CASSHRDHYGYTF. CDR3 nucleotides: TGTGCCAGCAGCCATCGGGACCACTATGGCTACACCTTC. This chain joins TRBV12-3 or TRBV12-4 and TRBJ1-2; TRBD1 is a possible D gene (5 bases). The germline V and J ends were trimmed by 6 bases and 3 bases, with 11 bases remaining between them. The CDR3 consists of 13 residues.